These 2 T cell receptor beta chains came from one sample sequenced in a study of response to subunit inactivated influenza vaccine. TCRdb re-analysed the RT-PCR reads in MiXCR, keeping a single row per CDR3 protein. The repertoire includes roughly 710,000 distinct CDR3 sequences, around 15% of them detected once, and 7.5% to 9% sits in the top ten. The sample was PBMCs from blood, taken less than 15 days before vaccination. These TCRs come from a man aged 45-65 years who received an inactivated influenza vaccine.

The chain recombines TRBV5-1 with TRBJ1-5, with D hard to call. V dropped 0 bases and J dropped 11 bases, with 15 bases sitting between them. Germline lookup yields CDR1 SGHRS and CDR2 YFSETQ. CDR3 length equals 14 residues. CDR3: CASSLVPEDGAQHF. The CDR3 nucleotides read TGCGCCAGCAGCTTGGTGCCTGAGGACGGGGCCCAGCATTTT.

The chain couples TRBV2 to TRBJ2-2, with D possibly TRBD1 on 5 matching bases. V shed 3 bases and J shed 4 bases, with 12 bases lying between them. The CDR3 is 15 amino acids. The germline CDR1 and CDR2 sequences are SNHLY and FYNNEI. The CDR3 reads CASSDYGHRTGELFF. DNA of the CDR3: TGTGCCAGCAGTGACTACGGACACCGCACCGGGGAGCTGTTTTTT.